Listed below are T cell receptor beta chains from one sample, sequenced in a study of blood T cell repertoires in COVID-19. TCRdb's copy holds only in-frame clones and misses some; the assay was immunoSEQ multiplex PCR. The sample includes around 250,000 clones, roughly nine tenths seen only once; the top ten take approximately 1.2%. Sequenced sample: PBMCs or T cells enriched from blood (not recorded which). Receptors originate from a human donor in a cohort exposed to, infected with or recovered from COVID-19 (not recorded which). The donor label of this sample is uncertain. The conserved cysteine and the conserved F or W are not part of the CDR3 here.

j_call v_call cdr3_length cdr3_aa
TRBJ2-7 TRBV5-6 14 ASFLLRGRAIYEQY
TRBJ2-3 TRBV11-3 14 ASSSRTGGFTDTQY
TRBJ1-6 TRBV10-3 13 AISADSSYNSPLH
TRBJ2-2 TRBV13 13 ASSSWTGGERELF
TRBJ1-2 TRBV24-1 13 ATSGLEGPIYGYT
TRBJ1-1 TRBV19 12 ASSQTGTNTEAF
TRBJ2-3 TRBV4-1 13 ASSLRQGLADTQY
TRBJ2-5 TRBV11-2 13 ASSLDLQIQETQY
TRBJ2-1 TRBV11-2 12 ASSLGTGYNEQF
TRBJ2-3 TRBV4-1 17 ASSQLVKGGDWGTDTQY
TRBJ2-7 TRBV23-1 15 ASIRDREKRGIYEQY
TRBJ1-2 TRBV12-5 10 ASDGQSYGYT
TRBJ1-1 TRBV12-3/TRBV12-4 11 ASSPGQGHEAF
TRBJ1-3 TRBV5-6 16 ASSWVVPGTDSGNTIY
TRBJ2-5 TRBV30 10 AWSGGFETQY
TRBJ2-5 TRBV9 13 ASSLGTSGQETQY
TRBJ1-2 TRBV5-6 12 ASSLDDINYGYT